This TCR beta chain emerged from a study of T cells in Graves' hyperthyroidism and ophthalmopathy. About the research overall: Peripheral blood was collected at initial diagnosis, before any treatment. Study conclusions and caveats: Through a model of 13 V-J features, ophthalmopathy was separated from stable hyperthyroidism.

In germline, CDR1 is SGHVS, CDR2 FNYEAQ. Trimming cost V 1 base and J 7 bases; bases outside gene matches: 5. This CDR3 is 14 amino acids long. It was RNA transcripts that yielded the amplified TCR beta CDR3 regions. HTBI primers drove first-round RT-PCR of the TCR CDR3. TCRdb used MiXCR to reprocess the multiplex PCR reads, holding one entry per CDR3 protein. The top ten clones hold over 8% of a sample with 750,000 to 950,000 distinct CDR3 sequences, around 39% of them seen once. This clonotype was counted many times. Its antigen is unidentified. Criteria for exclusion of patients were uncontrolled infection, other autoimmune disease, pregnancy or lactation. The PBMCs studied were ones that came from 8 to 10 ml fresh peripheral blood.

The chain employs TRBV7-6 and TRBJ2-7; 9 bases are a match to TRBD2. The receptor was derived from a man aged 18 to 29 with Graves' hyperthyroidism. Source material: blood. CDR3 sequence reads: CASSLGTSDSEQYF. CDR3 nucleotide sequence: TGTGCCAGCAGCTTAGGGACTAGCGATTCGGAGCAGTACTTC.